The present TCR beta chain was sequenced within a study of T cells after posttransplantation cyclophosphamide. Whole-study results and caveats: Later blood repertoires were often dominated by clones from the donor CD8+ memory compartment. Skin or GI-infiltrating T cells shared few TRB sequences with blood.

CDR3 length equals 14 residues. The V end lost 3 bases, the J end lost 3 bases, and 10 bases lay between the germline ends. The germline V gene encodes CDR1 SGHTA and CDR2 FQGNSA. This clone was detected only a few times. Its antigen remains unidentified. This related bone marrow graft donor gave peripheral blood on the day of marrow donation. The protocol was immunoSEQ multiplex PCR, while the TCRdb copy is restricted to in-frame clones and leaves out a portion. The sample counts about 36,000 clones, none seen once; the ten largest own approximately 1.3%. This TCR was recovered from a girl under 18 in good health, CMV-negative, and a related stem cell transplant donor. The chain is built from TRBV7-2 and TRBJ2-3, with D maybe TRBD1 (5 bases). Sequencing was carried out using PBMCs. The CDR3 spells CASSFLGPTDTQYF. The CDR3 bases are TGTGCCAGCAGCTTTTTGGGGCCAACAGATACGCAGTATTTT.